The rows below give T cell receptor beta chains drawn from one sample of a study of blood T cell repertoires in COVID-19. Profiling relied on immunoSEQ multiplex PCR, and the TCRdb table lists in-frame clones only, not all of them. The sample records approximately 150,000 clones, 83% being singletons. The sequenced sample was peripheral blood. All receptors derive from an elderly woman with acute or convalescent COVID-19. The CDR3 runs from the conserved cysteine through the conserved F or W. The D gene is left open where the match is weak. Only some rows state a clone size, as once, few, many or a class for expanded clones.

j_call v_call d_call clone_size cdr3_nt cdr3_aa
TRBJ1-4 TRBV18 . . TGTGCCAGCTCACCAAGGTCAGATCGAGGCACAAGCCCTGAAAAACTGTTTTTT CASSPRSDRGTSPEKLFF
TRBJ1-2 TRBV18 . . TGTGCCAGCTCACCGGGGCGGGAGTTCGGGGGCTACACCTTC CASSPGREFGGYTF
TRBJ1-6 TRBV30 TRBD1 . TGTGCCTGGAGACCCCGATTAGCCTGGACAGGGGTAAGCTCACCCCTTCACTTT CAWRPRLAWTGVSSPLHF
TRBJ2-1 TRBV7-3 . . TGTGCCAGCAGCTCCACTCGAACCAATGAGCAGTTCTTC CASSSTRTNEQFF
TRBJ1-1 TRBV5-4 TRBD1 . TGTGCCAGCAGCTTGGAGGGACAGGGGGGCACTGAAGCTTTCTTT CASSLEGQGGTEAFF
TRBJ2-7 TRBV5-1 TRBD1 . TGCGCCAGCAGCTTGGGCCTTTTAAATCGACAGGGTAGTTCCTACGAGCAGTACTTC CASSLGLLNRQGSSYEQYF
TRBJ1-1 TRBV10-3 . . TGTGCCACCGGAGGCACTAACACTGAAGCTTTCTTT CATGGTNTEAFF
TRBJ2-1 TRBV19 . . TGTGCCAGTAGTATTGACATCAATGAGCAGTTCTTC CASSIDINEQFF
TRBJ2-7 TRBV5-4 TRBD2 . TGTGCCAGCAGCTTGGCCATAGCGGGAGTTGAGTATAAGCAGTACTTC CASSLAIAGVEYKQYF
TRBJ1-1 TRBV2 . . TGTGCCAGCAGTGCTACTACTGAAGCTTTCTTT CASSATTEAFF
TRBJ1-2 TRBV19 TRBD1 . TGTGCCAGCCGGGACAGGGCCAACTATGGCTACACCTTC CASRDRANYGYTF
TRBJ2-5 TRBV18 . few TGTGCCAGCTCACCACGTGCGGGGGCCCAAGAGACCCAGTACTTC CASSPRAGAQETQYF
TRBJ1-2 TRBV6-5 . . TGTGCCAGCAGTAATAACAGGGCCAACTATGGCTACACCTTC CASSNNRANYGYTF
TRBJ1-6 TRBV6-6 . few TGTGCCAGCAGTTCGGCGGGCCCACCCCTCCACTTT CASSSAGPPLHF
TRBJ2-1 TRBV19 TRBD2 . TGTGCCAGTAGTACTGCCCGACTAGCGGGCCGGTACAATGAGCAGTTCTTC CASSTARLAGRYNEQFF
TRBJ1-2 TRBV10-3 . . TGTGCCATCAGTCACCCGACAGGTGAATTCTATGGCTACACCTTC CAISHPTGEFYGYTF
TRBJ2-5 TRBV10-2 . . TGCGCCAGCACTCGACAGGTCCAAGAGACCCAGTACTTC CASTRQVQETQYF
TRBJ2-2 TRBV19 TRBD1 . TGTGCCAGTATTCATACAGGGGGCAGAGGCACCGGGGAGCTGTTTTTT CASIHTGGRGTGELFF
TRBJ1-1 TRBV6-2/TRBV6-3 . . TGTGCCAGCAGTTTAATATCATTGAGATTGAACACTGAAGCTTTCTTT CASSLISLRLNTEAFF
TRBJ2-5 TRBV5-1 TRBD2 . TGCGCCAGCAGCCGGGAGGGGGAGACCCAGTACTTC CASSREGETQYF
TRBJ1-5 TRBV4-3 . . TGCGCCAGCAGCCAAGAGCGGTTTAGCAATCAGCCCCAGCATTTT CASSQERFSNQPQHF
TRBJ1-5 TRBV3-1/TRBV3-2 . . TGTGCCAGCAGCCAAGATATCAATCAGCCCCAGCATTTT CASSQDINQPQHF